This T cell receptor beta chain is drawn from a study of regulatory T cells in long-lasting Graves disease. The study, taken as a whole, reports: Thyroid tissue was not studied; only peripheral blood was.

Time point meaning: persistent/refractory GD, antithyroid drugs over 5 years with positive TRAb. Following extraction of RNA from PBMCs, that RNA was used to make the TCR library. This CDR3 comprises 17 residues. Germline V gene sequence: CDR1 SGHNT, CDR2 YENEEA. V lost 8 bases and J lost 0; bases outside the gene matches: 9. This clonotype came up many times. What it recognizes is unknown. Assembly of TCR beta libraries relied on iRepertoire HTBI primers together with Arm-PCR of CDR3 regions. Authors' processing steps: Looking across samples, the authors found under 70 TRBV and 14 to 15 TRBJ segments. TCRdb analysed the multiplex PCR reads with MiXCR anew, one entry per CDR3 protein. TCRdb's processing, not the authors', yielded these V and J calls. Altogether 400,000 to 500,000 distinct CDR3 sequences are present, about a fifth being singletons, with the ten largest covering roughly 7.7%.

The sample here was peripheral blood mononuclear cells (PBMCs), taken when the disease was refractory, from a patient treated with antithyroid drugs. The genes are TRBV11-3 and TRBJ2-6; 8 positions agree with TRBD2. The receptor comes from a female donor with Graves disease. Here the CDR3 reads CASRIRGGSSGANVLTF. CDR3 bases: TGTGCCAGCCGCATCCGGGGGGGCAGCTCTGGGGCCAACGTCCTGACTTTC. The whole variable domain, filled in from reference TRBV11-3 and TRBJ2-6, reads EAGVVQSPRYKIIEKKQPVAFWCNPISGHNTLYWYLQNLGQGPELLIRYENEEAVDDSQLPKDRFSAERLKGVDSTLKIQPAELGDSAVYLCASRIRGGSSGANVLTFGAGSRLTVL.